This paragraph covers one T cell receptor beta chain sequence. The clone's antigen remains unknown. Within one base of it there is no much larger clone, and no base qualities were kept. Libraries were built with PCR. Sequenced using an Illumina HiSeq 2500. To normalize quantification of the TCRbeta repertoire, the TCR libraries were built with molecular barcoding that relied on unique molecular identifiers. TCRdb trimmed public reads at Q25 via fastp, called clones via MiXCR and kept in-frame beta chains. Each CDR3 protein appears once, grouped with its most common genes and DNA. This sample has about 8,400 distinct CDR3 sequences in its table, and 15% to 20% of those were observed once. The top ten clonotypes cover 70% to 90% of the sample. This specimen belongs to a study of T-cell reconstitution after alpha-beta-depleted transplantation in children (dated by TCRdb to 2015 to 2016). Looking at the study overall: The study quantitatively tracked T-cell immune reconstitution after TCRalphabeta/CD19-depleted allogeneic hematopoietic cell transplantation in children using TCR repertoire profiling.

General study outcomes and caveats: The frequencies of hyperexpanded clones fell over the following months, and after one year, T-cell counts and TCRbeta diversity were mostly attributed to newly produced T cells. In some patients, the high TCRbeta diversity seen at day 60 was put down to recipient T cells and intrathymic progenitors that had survived conditioning. The apparently early alphabetaT-cell count recovery about two months after transplant was reportedly dependent on only several hundred rapidly expanded clones derived from non-depleted graft cells.

The time point label, read with the paper, signifies: day 60 (about 2 months) after transplantation. Interpreted using the paper, the treatment or condition label stands for: allogeneic hematopoietic cell transplantation with graft depleted of TCRalphabeta T cells and CD19 B cells. The transplant recipients were children given TCRalphabeta/CD19-depleted allogeneic hematopoietic cell grafts. Reading from cysteine to phenylalanine, the CDR3 counts 14 amino acids. Only CDR3 DNA remains: 42 bases, in frame from the first base. Clipping removes 11 bases from V and 2 bases from J, with 10 as the unmatched junction base count. The germline V gene gives CDR1 as SNHLY and CDR2 as FYNNEI.

The chain joins TRBV2 to TRBJ2-3; 7 middle bases align to TRBD1. The sequencing used PBMCs, mostly from graft donor cells, collected 60 days after TCRalphabeta/CD19-depleted stem cell transplant. This sequence originates from a girl in the first two years of life who had a stem cell transplant for combined immunodeficiency, so the T cells may come from the graft donor. The CDR3 is CAVLRDRITDTQYF. The DNA reads TGTGCCGTCCTCCGGGACAGAATCACAGATACGCAGTATTTT.